This T cell receptor (beta chain) was documented in a study of regulatory T cells in long-lasting Graves disease. To make TCR beta libraries, researchers used iRepertoire HTBI primers and Arm-PCR of CDR3 regions. From the multiplex PCR reads, TCRdb called clonotypes with MiXCR, one entry per CDR3 protein. The sample gives just over 600,000 distinct CDR3 sequences, 15% to 20% of which show up once; approximately 20% is in the top ten. Germline V gives CDR1 GTSNPN, CDR2 SVGIG (reference sequence). Trimming cost V 4 bases and J 0 bases; bases outside gene matches: 8. The CDR3 is 17 residues long. Time point meaning: newly diagnosed GD, antithyroid drugs for less than 3 months. Extracted RNA from PBMCs served as the source of the TCR library. EDTA tubes received approximately 9 milliliters of drawn peripheral blood. Another study also made use of these data, one on T cells in Graves' hyperthyroidism and ophthalmopathy. Per that study: Patients were excluded because of uncontrolled infection, other autoimmune disease, pregnancy or lactation.

The source is a woman aged 25 to 45 with Graves disease. The J gene is TRBJ1-4, the V gene TRBV30, with 10 bases identical to TRBD1. The input for sequencing was peripheral blood mononuclear cells (PBMCs), taken at new diagnosis, from a patient treated with antithyroid drugs. CDR3 residues: CAWTPGQGKATNEKLFF. In nucleotides, the CDR3 is TGTGCCTGGACGCCGGGACAGGGGAAAGCAACTAATGAAAAACTGTTTTTT.